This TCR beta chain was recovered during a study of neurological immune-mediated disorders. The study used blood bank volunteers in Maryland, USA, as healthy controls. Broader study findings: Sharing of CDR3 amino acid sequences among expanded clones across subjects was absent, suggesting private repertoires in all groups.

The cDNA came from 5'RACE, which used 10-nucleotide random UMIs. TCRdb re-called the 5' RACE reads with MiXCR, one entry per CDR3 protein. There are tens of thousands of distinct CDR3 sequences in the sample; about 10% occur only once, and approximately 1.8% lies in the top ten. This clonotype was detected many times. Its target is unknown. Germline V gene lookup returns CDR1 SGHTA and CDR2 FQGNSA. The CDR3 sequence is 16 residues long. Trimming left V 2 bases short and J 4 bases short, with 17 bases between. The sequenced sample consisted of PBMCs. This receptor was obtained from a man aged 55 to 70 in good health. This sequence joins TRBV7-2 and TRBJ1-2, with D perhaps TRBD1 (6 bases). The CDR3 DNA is TGTGCCAGCAGCTTAAGTCTTGCAGGGGCCCTCTATGGCTACACCTTC. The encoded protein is CASSLSLAGALYGYTF.